A single sample gave rise to the 7 T cell receptor beta chains below, sequenced in a study of beta chain features in type 1 diabetes. Of the isolated RNA, all was reverse transcribed, and so the sequenced material was expressed TCRB transcripts. Only in-frame clones appear in the TCRdb table, and some are missing; sequencing was by immunoSEQ multiplex PCR. This table has some 250,000 clones, about 30% appearing once. The material sequenced was central memory CD4+ T cells from blood. Receptors were obtained from a man younger than 45 in good health.

The chain carries TRBV9 and TRBJ2-1, with 7 bases matching TRBD2. V was clipped by 0 bases and J by 0 bases; unmatched bases: 3. The CDR3 is 16 residues long. Looked up from germline, CDR1 is SGDLS and CDR2 is YYNGEE. Written as DNA, the CDR3 is TGTGCCAGCAGCGTAGTAGCTAGCGGCTCCTACAATGAGCAGTTCTTC. It is translated as CASSVVASGSYNEQFF.

The chain joins TRBV4-3 to TRBJ1-1; D is undetermined. Germline V gene data show CDR1 as LGHNA and CDR2 as YSLEER. The CDR3 has 13 residues. Trimming pared 4 bases from V and 4 bases from J, leaving 10 bases between. The CDR3 DNA follows: TGCGCCAGCAGCCTCATAAAAGGCACTGAAGCTTTCTTT. Residues: CASSLIKGTEAFF.

This chain connects TRBV6-5 to TRBJ2-5, with TRBD1 matching 8 bases. This CDR3 contains 12 residues. In germline, CDR1 is MNHEY, CDR2 SVGAGI. V lost 7 bases and J lost 6; bases outside the gene matches: 4. The CDR3 region is CASNDRGKTQYF. CDR3 nucleotide sequence: TGTGCCAGCAACGACAGGGGAAAGACCCAGTACTTC.

The rearrangement uses TRBV5-1 and TRBJ2-6; 10 bases are shared with TRBD2. The V segment lost 5 bases and the J segment 0 bases; nucleotides outside the gene matches: 11. The CDR3 is 19 residues long. Germline V gives CDR1 SGHRS, CDR2 YFSETQ. CDR3 residues: CASRLTSGKSFSGANVLTF. The CDR3 nucleotides are TGCGCCAGCAGACTAACTAGCGGGAAGTCCTTCTCTGGGGCCAACGTCCTGACTTTC.

The genes are TRBV4-2 and TRBJ1-2; D gene uncertain. The germline V gene encodes CDR1 LGHNA and CDR2 YNFKEQ. Trimming pared 0 bases from V and 4 bases from J, leaving 12 bases between. This CDR3 has 15 amino acids. CDR3 amino acids: CASSQDEARLYGYTF. The CDR3 DNA reads as TGTGCCAGCAGCCAAGATGAAGCGAGGCTCTATGGCTACACCTTC.

The sample holds many counts of this clone. The rearrangement links TRBV4-3 to TRBJ2-7; no reliable D call. This CDR3 comprises 15 residues. Germline CDR1 is LGHNA and CDR2 is YSLEER. V was trimmed by 1 base and J by 2 bases, leaving 12 bases between them. CDR3 residues: CASSQGGTVPYEQYF. CDR3 nucleotide sequence: TGCGCCAGCAGCCAAGGGGGAACGGTCCCCTACGAGCAGTACTTC.

The CDR3 sequence: CASSSPTMTQYF. CDR3 coding DNA: TGTGCCAGCAGCTCCCCGACTATGACCCAGTACTTC. The rearrangement joins TRBV7-9 to TRBJ2-5, with D possibly TRBD2 on 5 matching bases. This CDR3 contains 12 residues. Germline assignment: CDR1 SEHNR and CDR2 FQNEAQ (reference sequence). Trimming removed 4 bases at V and 7 bases at J, with 10 bases between.